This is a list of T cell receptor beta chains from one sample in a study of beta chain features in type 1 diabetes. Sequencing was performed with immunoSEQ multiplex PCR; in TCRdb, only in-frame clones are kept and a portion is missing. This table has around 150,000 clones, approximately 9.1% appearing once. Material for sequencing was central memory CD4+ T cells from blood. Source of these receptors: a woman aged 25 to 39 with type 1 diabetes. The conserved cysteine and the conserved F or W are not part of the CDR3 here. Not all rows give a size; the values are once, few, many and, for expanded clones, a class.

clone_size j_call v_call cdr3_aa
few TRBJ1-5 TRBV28 ASSPPRLSNQPQH
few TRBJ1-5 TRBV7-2 ASQGFSNQPQH
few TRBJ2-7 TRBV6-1 ASWSSGDTSYEQY
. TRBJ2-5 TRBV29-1 SVEEAEETQY
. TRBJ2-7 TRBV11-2 ASSNPGLAGTYEQY
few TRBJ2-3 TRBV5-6 ASSLEGGGDTQY
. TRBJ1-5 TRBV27 ASSFRQGGLGPQH
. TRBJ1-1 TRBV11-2 ASTRTVTNTEAF
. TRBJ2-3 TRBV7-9 ASSLAREALSTDTQY
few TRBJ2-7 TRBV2 ASQTDSYEQY
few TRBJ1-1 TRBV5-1 ASSFGQGIAEAF
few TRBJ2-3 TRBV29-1 SVIGLGLAGGPSDTQY
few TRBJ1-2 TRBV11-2 ASSLDPGQRTIGYT
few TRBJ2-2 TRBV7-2 ASSLTGTGELF
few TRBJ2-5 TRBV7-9 ASSLDSGTREETQY
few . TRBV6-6 ASSYRDRSYEQY
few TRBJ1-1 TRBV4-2 ASSQDLRVEAF
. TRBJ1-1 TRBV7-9 ASSQVVNTEAF
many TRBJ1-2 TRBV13 ASSLQYGYT
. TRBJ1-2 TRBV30 AWSVSPNYGYT
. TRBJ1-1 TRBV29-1 SVTPPGSNTEAF
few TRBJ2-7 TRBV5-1 ASSLAGGRDEQY
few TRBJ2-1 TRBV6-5 ASRLGLAGVNEQF
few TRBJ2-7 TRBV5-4 ASSFNPRLDYEQY
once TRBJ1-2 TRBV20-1 SARSGYGYT